The clone carrying this T cell receptor beta chain was seen more than once but under ten times. What it binds is unknown. These data come from a study of cytomegalovirus exposure and HLA in healthy donors. Regarding the study as a whole: For cytomegalovirus status, the classifier reportedly gave diagnoses with high specificity and sensitivity.

CDR3 size: 14 residues. V trimming: 4 bases; J trimming: 4 bases; junction bases outside the gene matches: 5. Germline V gene sequence: CDR1 SGHRS, CDR2 YFSETQ. Primers for the PCR totalled 60 Vbeta and 13 Jbeta. Sequenced by immunoSEQ multiplex PCR; TCRdb stores in-frame clones only, minus some. This table has some 90,000 clones, 76% appearing once. The rearrangement joins TRBV5-1 to TRBJ2-1, with 7 bases aligning to TRBD1. Source material: PBMCs. The receptor's source is a man aged 30-40 years in good health and CMV-seropositive. CDR3 loop: CASSPRQGYNEQFF. CDR3 nucleotide sequence: TGCGCCAGCAGCCCTCGACAGGGATACAATGAGCAGTTCTTC. The complete variable domain, with remaining parts taken from reference TRBV5-1 and TRBJ2-1, reads KAGVTQTPRYLIKTRGQQVTLSCSPISGHRSVSWYQQTPGQGLQFLFEYFSETQRNKGNFPGRFSGRQFSNSRSEMNVSTLELGDSALYLCASSPRQGYNEQFFGPGTRLTVL.